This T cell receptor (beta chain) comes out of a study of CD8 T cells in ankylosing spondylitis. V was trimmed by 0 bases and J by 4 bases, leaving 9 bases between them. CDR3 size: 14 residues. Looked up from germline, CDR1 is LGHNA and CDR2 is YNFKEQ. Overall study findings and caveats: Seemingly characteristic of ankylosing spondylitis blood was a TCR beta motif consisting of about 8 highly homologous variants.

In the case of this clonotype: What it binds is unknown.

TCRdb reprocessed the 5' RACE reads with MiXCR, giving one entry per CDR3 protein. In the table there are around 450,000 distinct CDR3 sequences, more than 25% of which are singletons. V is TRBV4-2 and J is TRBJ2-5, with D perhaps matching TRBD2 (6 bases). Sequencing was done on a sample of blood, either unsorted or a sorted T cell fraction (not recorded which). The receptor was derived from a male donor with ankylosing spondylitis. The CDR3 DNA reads TGTGCCAGCAGCCAAGAGGTGGGAGGAGAGACCCAGTACTTC. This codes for CASSQEVGGETQYF.